Listed below are T cell receptor beta chains from one sample, sequenced in a study of blood T cell repertoires in COVID-19. The table came from immunoSEQ multiplex PCR; TCRdb's copy has only in-frame clones and leaves some out. The sample carries some 80,000 clones, about four fifths recorded once. The sample was peripheral blood. The receptors were sampled from a woman older than 75 with active or convalescent COVID-19. Each CDR3 is given with its conserved first and last residue. D genes are given only for firm matches. Only part of the rows carry a size: once, few, many, or a class if the clone is expanded.

J | V | D | size | DNA | CDR3
TRBJ1-4 | TRBV5-1 | TRBD1 | once | TGCGCCAGCAGCTTGGAGACAGGGAGTCAACTGTTTTTT | CASSLETGSQLFF
TRBJ2-3 | TRBV12-5 | NA | NA | TGTGCTAGTGGTTTGGTACTTGGAGGGGGGGCCTATACGCAGTATTTT | CASGLVLGGGAYTQYF
TRBJ1-1 | TRBV10-3 | TRBD1 | few | TGTGCCATCAAAAAGGGGGCGGGGAACACTGAAGCTTTCTTT | CAIKKGAGNTEAFF
TRBJ2-1 | TRBV5-1 | NA | NA | TGCGCCAGCAGCTCTGGGGGGACAGCCTCGGGAGAGCAGTTCTTC | CASSSGGTASGEQFF
TRBJ2-3 | TRBV11-3 | NA | NA | TGTGCCAGCAGCTTAGGGGCTACGACAGATACGCAGTATTTT | CASSLGATTDTQYF
TRBJ2-7 | TRBV13 | TRBD2 | once | TGTGCCAGCAACGAAAGGGCGGGGGGGCTCCTCGAGCAGTACTTC | CASNERAGGLLEQYF
TRBJ1-4 | TRBV6-6 | NA | NA | TGTGCCAGCAGTTACTCTGGGTCGTACCCGGGTGAAAAACTGTTTTTT | CASSYSGSYPGEKLFF
TRBJ2-7 | TRBV7-8 | TRBD1 | NA | TGTGCCAGCAGACAAGACAGGGGGTCCACCTACGAGCAGTACTTC | CASRQDRGSTYEQYF
TRBJ1-2 | TRBV6-1 | NA | medium-sized | TGTGCCAGCAGTGAGTCGGCGGGGATTGAATATGGCTACACCTTC | CASSESAGIEYGYTF
TRBJ2-1 | TRBV18 | NA | NA | TGTGCCAGCTCACCATGGCAGGAAGACAATGAGCAGTTCTTC | CASSPWQEDNEQFF
TRBJ1-4 | TRBV7-9 | NA | NA | TGTGCCAGCAGCTTAGTCCCGGGTGAAAAACTGTTTTTT | CASSLVPGEKLFF
TRBJ1-6 | TRBV7-9 | NA | NA | TGTGCCAGCAGCTCACCTCCCTTTGGGGGCCATAATTCACCCCTCCACTTT | CASSSPPFGGHNSPLHF
TRBJ2-5 | TRBV5-1 | TRBD1 | NA | TGCGCCAGCAGCCCTTTGACAGGGAAAGAGACCCAGTACTTC | CASSPLTGKETQYF
TRBJ2-2 | TRBV19 | NA | few | TGTGCCAGTAGTATCCCGACAGGGACTGACACCGGGGAGCTGTTTTTT | CASSIPTGTDTGELFF
TRBJ2-1 | TRBV5-1 | NA | few | TGCGCCAGCGGGAACGAGGGGGAAGGGAGTGAGCAGTTCTTC | CASGNEGEGSEQFF
TRBJ2-5 | TRBV6-5 | NA | NA | TGTGCCACCAGGGGTCTAGGAGAGACCCAGTACTTC | CATRGLGETQYF
TRBJ2-2 | TRBV6-4 | NA | NA | TGTGCCAGCACCTCCCTACCGAACACCGGGGAGCTGTTTTTT | CASTSLPNTGELFF
TRBJ1-6 | TRBV30 | TRBD1 | few | TGTGCCTGGACCGGACAGGGCGCTTGGAATTCACCCCTCCACTTT | CAWTGQGAWNSPLHF
TRBJ2-1 | TRBV27 | TRBD1 | NA | TGTGCCAGCAGTTATATTGTAGGGGGCGGTCCCAATGAGCAGTTCTTC | CASSYIVGGGPNEQFF
TRBJ2-3 | TRBV4-3 | NA | many | TGCGCCAGCAGCCAAGATTACAGGAACACAGATACGCAGTATTTT | CASSQDYRNTDTQYF
TRBJ1-6 | TRBV2 | TRBD1 | NA | TGTGCCAGCAGTGACATCGGACAGGGTGGGAATTCACCCCTCCACTTT | CASSDIGQGGNSPLHF
TRBJ1-1 | TRBV29-1 | NA | NA | TGCAGCGTTGAACAGGGAAGAGTGAACACTGAAGCTTTCTTT | CSVEQGRVNTEAFF
TRBJ1-1 | TRBV20-1 | NA | few | TGCAGCGTCGTGGGGCCCACTGAAGCTTTCTTT | CSVVGPTEAFF
TRBJ2-7 | TRBV19 | NA | once | TGTGCCAGTAGTCCAGGCCCTCGTGGAGGTTCTAAGCAGTACTTC | CASSPGPRGGSKQYF
TRBJ2-5 | TRBV7-6 | NA | NA | TGTGCCAGCAGCGTTAGAATTCAAGAGACCCAGTACTTC | CASSVRIQETQYF
TRBJ1-2 | TRBV28 | TRBD1 | NA | TGTGCCAGCCAAGGGACAGTCTATGGCTACACCTTC | CASQGTVYGYTF
TRBJ1-4 | TRBV15 | TRBD1 | NA | TGTGCCACCAGCAGAGAGGGGACAGGGTACGAAAAACTGTTTTTT | CATSREGTGYEKLFF